The 20 T cell receptor beta chains in this list originate from one sample, sequenced in a study of T cells in localized non-small cell lung cancer. Measured with immunoSEQ multiplex PCR; TCRdb has only the in-frame clones, and not every one. There are 10,000 to 15,000 clones in the sample; around 84% occur only once, and 58% lies in the top ten. The sample was peripheral blood, taken before any cancer treatment. The source of these receptors is a male donor older than 55 with stage III lung adenocarcinoma.

J is TRBJ2-7 and V is TRBV27; D might be TRBD1 or TRBD2, each matching 6 bases. The germline CDR1 and CDR2 sequences are MNHEY and SMNVEV (reference sequence). CDR3 length: 14 amino acids. V was shortened by 5 bases and J by 4 bases, with 15 bases between the two germline ends. This CDR3 reads CASSIAWGAYEQYF. CDR3 in DNA: TGTGCCAGCAGTATCGCGTGGGGGGCGTACGAGCAGTACTTC.

This clone is classed as medium-sized. Written as DNA, the CDR3 is TGTGCCAGCTCAGCGGGCAGGGGAGTCGGGGAGCAGTACTTC. Protein product: CASSAGRGVGEQYF. This rearrangement joins TRBV18 to TRBJ2-7, with a possible D match to TRBD1 (6 bases). The V gene lost 5 bases and the J gene lost 7 bases, with 18 bases spanning the gap. The germline V gene encodes CDR1 KGHSH and CDR2 LQKENI. The CDR3 sequence is 14 residues long.

The chain recombines TRBV2 with TRBJ2-1; D remains ambiguous. Trimming took off 4 bases at V and 5 bases at J, with 9 bases between the two ends. The CDR3 runs to 13 residues. Germline assignment: CDR1 SNHLY and CDR2 FYNNEI. CDR3 sequence (DNA): TGTGCCAGCAGTGTATTCCAGGACAATGAGCAGTTCTTC. It encodes CASSVFQDNEQFF.

V gene TRBV10-1 combines with J gene TRBJ1-3; D gene unclear. The CDR3 loop spans 14 amino acids. The V end lost 2 bases, the J end lost 0 bases, and 5 bases lay between the germline ends. Germline lookup yields CDR1 WNHNN and CDR2 SYGVQD (reference sequence). In nucleotides, the CDR3 is TGCGCCAGCAGTGAGGGGAGCTCTGGAAACACCATATATTTT. Amino acid sequence: CASSEGSSGNTIYF.

About this clone: One junction end does not reproduce the germline sequence, and a read error may be involved. The chain recombines TRBV7-7 with TRBJ2-5, with D perhaps matching TRBD1 (6 bases). Germline CDR1 and CDR2: SSHAT and FNYEAQ (reference sequence). This CDR3 is built from 15 residues. The CDR3 bases are TGTGCTAGCAGCTTAGCCAGGGGCCCCCAAGAGACCCAGTACTTC. Amino acids: CASSLARGPQETQYF.

CDR3 nucleotides: TGTGCCAGCACCACCCGGCAGGAAACCTACGAGCAGTACTTC. Translated: CASTTRQETYEQYF. V gene TRBV7-9 combines with J gene TRBJ2-7; no clear D. V lost 7 bases and J lost 2, with 15 bases in between. The germline CDR1 and CDR2 sequences are SEHNR and FQNEAQ (reference sequence). The CDR3 spans 14 residues.

V and J are TRBV5-6 and TRBJ1-4; TRBD1 matches 7 bases. The CDR3 length is 14 residues. Germline lookup yields CDR1 SGHDT and CDR2 YYEEEE. J was trimmed by 7 bases and V by 4 bases; bases with no gene match: 7. The CDR3 DNA is TGTGCCAGCAGCAACGACAGGGAAGGTGAAAAACTGTTTTTT. As protein: CASSNDREGEKLFF.

The DNA of the CDR3 is TGTGCCAGTAGTAACATACAGGGGTCCACTGAAGCTTTCTTT. Its protein product is CASSNIQGSTEAFF. This chain joins TRBV19 and TRBJ1-1; TRBD1 matches 7 bases. The CDR3 is 14 residues long. After removal of 4 bases from V and 4 bases from J, the junction contained 6 bases not matched to a gene. Germline V CDR1 and CDR2: LNHDA, SQIVND (reference sequence).

The chain combines TRBV4-1 with TRBJ1-1; possible D gene TRBD1, 5 bases. Looked up from germline, CDR1 is MGHRA and CDR2 is YSYEKL. This CDR3 spans 15 amino acids. Deletions cut 3 bases from V and 11 bases from J, with 22 bases between. CDR3 in amino acids: CASSQYLDGGMGAFF. DNA for the CDR3: TGCGCCAGCAGCCAGTACCTAGATGGGGGGATGGGTGCTTTCTTT.

The gene calls are TRBV5-1 and TRBJ1-4; D is unclear. Trimming shortened V by 2 bases and J by 3 bases, and 11 bases separated the two germline ends. The CDR3 spans 15 residues. Germline values: CDR1 SGHRS, CDR2 YFSETQ. The CDR3 is CASSLDGRPNEKLFF. The DNA of the CDR3 is TGCGCCAGCAGCTTAGACGGCCGACCTAATGAAAAACTGTTTTTT.

This clone came up once. The gene calls are TRBV5-1 and TRBJ2-2; possible D gene TRBD1, 6 bases. V was clipped by 0 bases and J by 3 bases, with 9 bases between them. Germline V gene data show CDR1 as SGHRS and CDR2 as YFSETQ. The CDR3 is 15 residues long. DNA for the CDR3: TGCGCCAGCAGCTTGGAGGGACAAGACACCGGGGAGCTGTTTTTT. Translated: CASSLEGQDTGELFF.

This clone appeared once. The chain combines TRBV15 with TRBJ2-5; D gene ambiguous. Germline V gene data show CDR1 as LNHNV and CDR2 as YYDKDF (reference sequence). V lost 2 bases and J 6 bases, leaving 10 bases between the germline ends. The CDR3 is 13 amino acids. CDR3 sequence reads: CATSRPPGKTQYF. The CDR3 bases are TGTGCCACCAGCAGACCCCCTGGAAAGACCCAGTACTTC. Full variable domain (outside the CDR3, taken from reference TRBV15 and TRBJ2-5): DAMVIQNPRYQVTQFGKPVTLSCSQTLNHNVMYWYQQKSSQAPKLLFHYYDKDFNNEADTPDNFQSRRPNTSFCFLDIRSPGLGDTAMYLCATSRPPGKTQYFGPGTRLLVL.

This clone turned up a few times. V usage is TRBV7-9 and J usage is TRBJ1-1; D is perhaps TRBD1 (5 bases). CDR1 and CDR2 (germline): SEHNR, FQNEAQ (reference sequence). Trimming removed 10 bases at V and 7 bases at J, with 16 bases between. The CDR3 has 12 residues. The CDR3 bases are TGTGCCACCGGAGGGGCAGGGATTGAAGCTTTCTTT. Its protein product is CATGGAGIEAFF.

This clone was picked up a small number of times. The V call is TRBV2, the J call TRBJ1-2; no clear D. Germline assignment: CDR1 SNHLY and CDR2 FYNNEI. The V and J ends lost 7 bases and 4 bases respectively, with 19 bases between them. The CDR3 loop spans 15 amino acids. CDR3 sequence reads: CASTLTRSEGYGYTF. CDR3 nucleotide sequence: TGTGCCAGCACCTTAACCAGGAGTGAGGGCTATGGCTACACCTTC.

J is TRBJ1-6 and V is TRBV7-9; no clear D. Trimming took 4 bases from V and 0 from J, leaving 10 bases between them. The CDR3 is made up of 16 amino acids. Germline-derived CDR1 and CDR2 are SEHNR and FQNEAQ (reference sequence). CDR3 loop: CASSSPYSSYNSPLHF. As DNA, the CDR3 is TGTGCCAGCAGCTCCCCCTATAGCTCCTATAATTCACCCCTCCACTTT.

The chain is built from TRBV11-2 and TRBJ2-7, with 9 bases lining up with TRBD1. Looked up from germline, CDR1 is SGHAT and CDR2 is FQNNGV. The CDR3 is made up of 16 amino acids. V was clipped by 5 bases and J by 2 bases; unmatched bases: 10. DNA of the CDR3: TGTGCCAGCAGCCCAATCCGGAGACAGGGGGCCTACGAGCAGTACTTC. This sequence encodes CASSPIRRQGAYEQYF.

The chain recombines TRBV10-1 with TRBJ2-1; tentatively, D is TRBD1 or TRBD2 (6 bases each). The CDR3 is 18 residues long. Per germline, CDR1 WNHNN and CDR2 SYGVQD (reference sequence). V was shortened by 3 bases and J by 5 bases, with 23 bases between the two germline ends. The CDR3 loop reads CASSDSALRRGKDNEQFF. CDR3 nucleotide sequence: TGCGCCAGCAGTGATTCTGCCCTGCGGAGGGGGAAGGACAATGAGCAGTTCTTC.

V and J are TRBV10-3 and TRBJ2-5; D assignment may be TRBD1 or TRBD2 (5 bases each). V dropped 6 bases and J dropped 1 base, with 18 bases sitting between them. The CDR3 loop spans 16 amino acids. Germline loops: CDR1 ENHRY, CDR2 SYGVKD. Written as DNA, the CDR3 is TGTGCCATCAGCTCGGACTCCGACGGGGCCCAAGAGACCCAGTACTTC. It encodes CAISSDSDGAQETQYF.

This clone is a singleton in its sample. The rearrangement joins TRBV7-2 to TRBJ2-4, with TRBD2 matching 8 bases. V lost 6 bases, J lost 5 bases, and 12 bases stayed unmatched. Germline V gene data show CDR1 as SGHTA and CDR2 as FQGNSA. CDR3 length equals 16 residues. CDR3 bases: TGTGCCAGCAGTAAATCCTTGGCGGGGGGTGAAAACATTCAGTACTTC. The encoded protein is CASSKSLAGGENIQYF.

The rearrangement links TRBV10-3 to TRBJ1-4; unclear D gene. Germline V gene data show CDR1 as ENHRY and CDR2 as SYGVKD. The CDR3 length is 14 residues. Trimming cost V 5 bases and J 4 bases, with 11 bases left between them. DNA for the CDR3: TGTGCCATCAGTCCCTCCGGGAATAATGAAAAACTGTTTTTT. Encoded protein: CAISPSGNNEKLFF.